The 8 T cell receptor beta chains in this list originate from one sample, sequenced in a study of shared clonotypes between healthy human individuals. Naive CD8 cells lacked CD45RO and underwent positive selection for CCR7, leaving out terminally differentiated effector memory CD45RA+ cells. The method was immunoSEQ multiplex PCR; TCRdb's version includes in-frame clones alone and lacks a portion of them. The table lists more than 2 million clones, 80% to 95% of them singletons. The specimen was naive CD8+ T cells from PBMCs. Receptors originate from a man younger than 35 in good health. Some clones in this sample may be carry-over from other donors' samples.

This clone was observed once. Additional DNA sequences in this sample encode the identical CDR3. The chain recombines TRBV9 with TRBJ2-7, with TRBD2 matching 9 bases. Germline CDR1 SGDLS, CDR2 YYNGEE. The CDR3 has 14 residues. The J segment lost 5 bases and the V segment lost 2 bases, leaving 5 bases of the junction unmatched. The CDR3 DNA sequence: TGTGCCAGCAGCGTCAGCGGGAGGTTTGACGAGCAGTACTTC. This encodes CASSVSGRFDEQYF.

This clone has a single count. The CDR3 DNA follows: TGTGCCTGGAACACGGCGGGCAGGGGGCGGATCTATGGCTACACCTTC. Its protein is CAWNTAGRGRIYGYTF. The rearrangement joins TRBV30 to TRBJ1-2, with 8 bases aligning to TRBD1. The CDR3 is 16 amino acids. Germline V gives CDR1 GTSNPN, CDR2 SVGIG (reference sequence). J was trimmed by 4 bases and V by 4 bases; bases with no gene match: 14.

The chain couples TRBV19 to TRBJ2-7; no clear D gene. V was cut by 8 bases and J by 0 bases, with 14 bases left in between. The CDR3 runs to 14 residues. From germline, CDR1 is LNHDA and CDR2 SQIVND (reference sequence). The DNA of the CDR3 is TGTGCCAGTGGTGGGTCAGTGAGCTCCTACGAGCAGTACTTC. Protein: CASGGSVSSYEQYF. The full variable domain, completed using reference TRBV19 and TRBJ2-7, is DGGITQSPKYLFRKEGQNVTLSCEQNLNHDAMYWYRQDPGQGLRLIYYSQIVNDFQKGDIAEGYSVSREKKESFPLTVTSAQKNPTAFYLCASGGSVSSYEQYFGPGTRLTVT.

This clone was detected once. This rearrangement joins TRBV7-9 to TRBJ2-1; D may be TRBD2 (7 bases). The germline V gene has CDR1 SEHNR and CDR2 FQNEAQ (reference sequence). V lost 4 bases to trimming and J lost 8 bases, with 18 bases between them. The CDR3 has 15 amino acids. The chain's CDR3 is CASSSNRGAGDEQFF. The CDR3 DNA reads as TGTGCCAGCAGCTCCAACCGGGGGGCGGGCGATGAGCAGTTCTTC.

This chain links TRBV5-5 with TRBJ2-7; 7 nucleotides match TRBD1. Germline V gene sequence: CDR1 SGHKS, CDR2 YYEKEE (reference sequence). The CDR3 contains 15 residues. Trimming at V came to 0 bases and at J to 2 bases, leaving 5 bases not matched to a gene. CDR3 sequence reads: CASSLAGTATYEQYF. The CDR3, as DNA: TGTGCCAGCAGCTTGGCCGGGACAGCAACCTACGAGCAGTACTTC.

The genes are TRBV27 and TRBJ2-3; D gene unclear. Trimming pared 5 bases from V and 4 bases from J, leaving 19 bases between. CDR3 size: 16 residues. CDR1 and CDR2 (germline): MNHEY, SMNVEV (reference sequence). The CDR3 region has the DNA TGTGCCAGCAGTACAAAACCCCTTATGGGGTCAGATACGCAGTATTTT. This sequence encodes CASSTKPLMGSDTQYF.

V gene TRBV12-5 combines with J gene TRBJ1-2, with D uncertain. Trimming left V 5 bases short and J 4 bases short, with 20 bases between. Per germline, CDR1 LGHNT and CDR2 FRNRAP. This CDR3 is built from 16 residues. The CDR3 DNA reads as TGTGCTAGTGGTCCCCCCCCCGCCGGCCTCTTCTATGGCTACACCTTC. Residues: CASGPPPAGLFYGYTF.

The chain couples TRBV6-5 to TRBJ2-7; 7 bases line up with TRBD2. V trimming: 6 bases; J trimming: 2 bases; junction bases outside the gene matches: 7. Per germline, CDR1 MNHEY and CDR2 SVGAGI. This CDR3 contains 14 residues. DNA of the CDR3: TGTGCCAGCAGCCCCGCTAGCGGAACCTACGAGCAGTACTTC. Amino acids: CASSPASGTYEQYF.